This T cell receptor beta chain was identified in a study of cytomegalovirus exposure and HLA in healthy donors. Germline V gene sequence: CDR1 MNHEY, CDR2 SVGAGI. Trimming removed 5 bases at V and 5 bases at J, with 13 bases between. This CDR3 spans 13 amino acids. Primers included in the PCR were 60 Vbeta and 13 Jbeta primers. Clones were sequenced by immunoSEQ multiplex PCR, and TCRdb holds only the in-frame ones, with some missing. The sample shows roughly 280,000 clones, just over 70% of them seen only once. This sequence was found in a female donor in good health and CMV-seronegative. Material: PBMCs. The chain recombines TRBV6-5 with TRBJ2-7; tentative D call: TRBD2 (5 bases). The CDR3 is CASSTDGNDEQYF. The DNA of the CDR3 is TGTGCCAGCAGTACGGACGGGAACGACGAGCAGTACTTC.